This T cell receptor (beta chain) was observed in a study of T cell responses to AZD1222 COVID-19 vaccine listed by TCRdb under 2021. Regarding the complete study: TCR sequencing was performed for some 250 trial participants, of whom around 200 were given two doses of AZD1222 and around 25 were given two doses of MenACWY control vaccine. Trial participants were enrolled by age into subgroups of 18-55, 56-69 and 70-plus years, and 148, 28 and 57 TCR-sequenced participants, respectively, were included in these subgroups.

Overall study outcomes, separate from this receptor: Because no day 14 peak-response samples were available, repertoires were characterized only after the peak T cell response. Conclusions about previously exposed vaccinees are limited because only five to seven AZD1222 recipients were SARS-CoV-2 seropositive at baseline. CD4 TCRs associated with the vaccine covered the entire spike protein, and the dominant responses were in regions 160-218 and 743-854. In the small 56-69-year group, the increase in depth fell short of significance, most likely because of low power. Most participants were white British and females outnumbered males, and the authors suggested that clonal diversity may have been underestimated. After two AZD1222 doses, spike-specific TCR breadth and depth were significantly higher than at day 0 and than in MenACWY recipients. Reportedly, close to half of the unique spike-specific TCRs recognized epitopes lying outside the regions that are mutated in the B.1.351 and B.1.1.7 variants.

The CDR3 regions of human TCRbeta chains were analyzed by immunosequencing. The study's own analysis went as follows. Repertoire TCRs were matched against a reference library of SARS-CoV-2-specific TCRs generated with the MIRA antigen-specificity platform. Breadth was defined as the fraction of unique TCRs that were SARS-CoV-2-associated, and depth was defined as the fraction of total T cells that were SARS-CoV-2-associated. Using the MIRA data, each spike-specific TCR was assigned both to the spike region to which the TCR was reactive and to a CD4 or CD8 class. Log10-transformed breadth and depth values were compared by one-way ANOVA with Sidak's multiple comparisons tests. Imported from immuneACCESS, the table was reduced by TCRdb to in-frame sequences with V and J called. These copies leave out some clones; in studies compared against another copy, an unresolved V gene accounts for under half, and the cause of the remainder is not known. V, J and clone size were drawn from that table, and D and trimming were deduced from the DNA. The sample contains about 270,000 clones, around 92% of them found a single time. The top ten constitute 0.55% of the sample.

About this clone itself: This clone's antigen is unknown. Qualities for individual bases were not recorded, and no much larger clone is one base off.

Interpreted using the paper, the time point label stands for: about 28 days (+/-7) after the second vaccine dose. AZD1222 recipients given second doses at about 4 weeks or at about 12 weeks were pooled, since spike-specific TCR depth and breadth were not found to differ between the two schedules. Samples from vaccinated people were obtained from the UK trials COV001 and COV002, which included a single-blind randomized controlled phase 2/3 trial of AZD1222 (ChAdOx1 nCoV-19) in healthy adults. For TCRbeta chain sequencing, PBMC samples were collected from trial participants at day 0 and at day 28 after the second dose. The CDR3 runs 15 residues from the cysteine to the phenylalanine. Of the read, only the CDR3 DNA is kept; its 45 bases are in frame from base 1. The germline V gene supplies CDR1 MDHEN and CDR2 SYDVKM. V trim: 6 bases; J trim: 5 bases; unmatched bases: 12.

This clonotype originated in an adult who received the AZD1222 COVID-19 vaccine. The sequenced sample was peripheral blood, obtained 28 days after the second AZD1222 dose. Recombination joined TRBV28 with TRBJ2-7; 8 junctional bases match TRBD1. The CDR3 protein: CASRTADRAFHEQYF. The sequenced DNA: TGTGCCAGCAGGACCGCGGACAGGGCATTTCACGAGCAGTACTTC.